Listed here are 25 T cell receptor beta chains from one sample, sequenced in a study of control samples from healthy donors and cancer patients. Profiling relied on immunoSEQ multiplex PCR, and the TCRdb table lists in-frame clones only, not all of them. The sample carries some 120,000 clones, 87% recorded once. Source material: blood. These receptors all stem from a man in his forties in good health.

The rearrangement links TRBV7-9 to TRBJ1-1; D not resolved. Trimming cost V 5 bases and J 8 bases, with 15 bases left between them. Germline V lookup: CDR1 SEHNR, CDR2 FQNEAQ (reference sequence). The CDR3 loop spans 13 amino acids. The CDR3 is CASSTHSTREAFF. The CDR3 DNA reads TGTGCCAGCAGCACCCACTCCACACGAGAAGCTTTCTTT. Variable domain in full (rest from reference TRBV7-9 and TRBJ1-1): DTGVSQNPRHKITKRGQNVTFRCDPISEHNRLYWYRQTLGQGPEFLTYFQNEAQLEKSRLLSDRFSAERPKGSFSTLEIQRTEQGDSAMYLCASSTHSTREAFFGQGTRLTVV.

V gene TRBV12-5 combines with J gene TRBJ1-5, with D perhaps TRBD1 (6 bases). Germline V CDR1 and CDR2: LGHNT, FRNRAP. Deletions cut 2 bases from V and 7 bases from J, with 9 bases between. The CDR3 is 13 amino acids. The CDR3 here is CASGLSGGQPQHF. The CDR3 DNA follows: TGTGCTAGTGGTTTGTCGGGGGGCCAGCCCCAGCATTTT.

This sequence joins TRBV6-4 and TRBJ2-1, with D possibly TRBD1 on 5 matching bases. The V gene's germline CDR1 is MRHNA and CDR2 SNTAGT. Trimming took off 3 bases at V and 5 bases at J, with 8 bases between the two ends. This CDR3 region has 13 residues. The CDR3 DNA reads TGTGCCAGCAGTGAAAGACAGAACAATGAGCAGTTCTTC. This encodes CASSERQNNEQFF.

The rearrangement joins TRBV19 to TRBJ1-4; TRBD1 aligns across 9 bases. The CDR3 is 14 amino acids. V was pared by 6 bases and J by 5 bases, with 4 bases of the junction left unmatched. Germline V CDR1 and CDR2: LNHDA, SQIVND (reference sequence). The CDR3, as DNA: TGTGCCAGTAGACCAACAGGGGGCAATGAAAAACTGTTTTTT. The encoded protein is CASRPTGGNEKLFF.

This chain uses TRBV30 with TRBJ2-5, with a weak D call TRBD2 (7 bases). This CDR3 comprises 15 residues. Germline CDR1 reads GTSNPN; CDR2 reads SVGIG (reference sequence). Between the trimmed V and J ends, which lost 0 bases and 1 base, there was a span of 12 bases. CDR3 sequence (DNA): TGTGCCTGGAGTGTTAAGGGGGGGCGCCAAGAGACCCAGTACTTC. Translation: CAWSVKGGRQETQYF.

This rearrangement joins TRBV7-2 to TRBJ2-3, with 9 bases fitting TRBD2. Unmatched junction bases numbered 5, after V lost 4 bases and J lost 3 bases. The CDR3 is 15 amino acids. Germline V gene sequence: CDR1 SGHTA, CDR2 FQGNSA. CDR3 coding DNA: TGTGCCAGCAGCTATCGTAGCGGGGGAACAGATACGCAGTATTTT. It is translated as CASSYRSGGTDTQYF.

The chain couples TRBV24-1 to TRBJ2-7; 9 bases match TRBD1. In germline, CDR1 is KGHDR, CDR2 SFDVKD. This CDR3 region has 16 residues. J gave up 5 bases and V 6 bases, and 13 bases lay outside the gene matches. CDR3 in amino acids: CATSTNSGQGIHEQYF. The CDR3 nucleotides read TGTGCCACCAGTACCAACTCCGGACAGGGGATTCACGAGCAGTACTTC.

This clone was found once. This chain links TRBV6-5 with TRBJ2-5; 8 bases match TRBD1. J lost 7 bases, V lost 6 bases, and 10 bases had no gene match. The CDR3 covers 14 residues. Germline V gives CDR1 MNHEY, CDR2 SVGAGI. CDR3 sequence (DNA): TGTGCCAGCAGGGCCGGGACAGGTCGCGGGACCCAGTACTTC. This sequence encodes CASRAGTGRGTQYF.

This rearrangement joins TRBV4-1 to TRBJ2-7, with D perhaps being TRBD1 or TRBD2 (6 bases each). V dropped 4 bases and J dropped 9 bases, with 22 bases sitting between them. Looked up from germline, CDR1 is MGHRA and CDR2 is YSYEKL. The CDR3 totals 15 residues. In DNA form, the CDR3 reads TGCGCCAGCAGCCTCTCGGGCGGGACATCGGAGGGGCAGTACTTC. It encodes CASSLSGGTSEGQYF.

The V gene is TRBV18, the J gene TRBJ1-4; D gene unclear. The V gene lost 3 bases and the J gene lost 4 bases, with 15 bases spanning the gap. This CDR3 is built from 16 residues. CDR1 is KGHSH and CDR2 is LQKENI in the germline V gene. CDR3 protein: CASSPNHGSLNEKLFF. The CDR3 DNA reads TGTGCCAGCTCACCCAACCACGGCTCACTTAATGAAAAACTGTTTTTT.

This chain connects TRBV3-1 (or the pseudogene TRBV3-2) to TRBJ2-3; TRBD2 matches at 7 bases. Germline V lookup: CDR1 LGHDT, CDR2 YNNKEL (reference sequence). There are 13 residues in the CDR3. V lost 1 base to trimming and J lost 10 bases; unmatched junction nucleotides: 5. The CDR3 protein is CASSQVGAGAQYF. In DNA form, the CDR3 reads TGTGCCAGCAGCCAAGTTGGGGCGGGAGCGCAGTATTTT.

The chain joins TRBV10-3 to TRBJ1-1, with D possibly being TRBD1 (6 bases). CDR1 and CDR2 (germline): ENHRY, SYGVKD. The length of the CDR3 is 14 residues. Trimming removed 4 bases from V and 3 bases from J, with 12 bases in between. CDR3 coding DNA: TGTGCCATCAGTGGCAGGGGAGGGGACACTGAAGCTTTCTTT. This encodes CAISGRGGDTEAFF.

The chain recombines TRBV30 with TRBJ1-6; D perhaps matches TRBD1 (5 bases). V was cut by 4 bases and J by 4 bases, with 8 bases left in between. This CDR3 is 13 amino acids long. Germline V CDR1 and CDR2: GTSNPN, SVGIG (reference sequence). The CDR3 nucleotides read TGTGCCTGGATCTCAGGGTATAATTCACCCCTCCACTTT. This gives the protein CAWISGYNSPLHF.

This clone occurred many times. V gene TRBV7-6 combines with J gene TRBJ2-7; D is ambiguous. V was cut by 0 bases and J by 3 bases, with 12 bases left in between. The CDR3 loop spans 15 amino acids. CDR1 and CDR2 (germline): SGHVS, FNYEAQ. This CDR3 reads CASSLASDRFYEQYF. CDR3 coding DNA: TGTGCCAGCAGCTTAGCGAGTGATCGGTTCTACGAGCAGTACTTC. The full variable domain, with the rest looked up from reference TRBV7-6 and TRBJ2-7, is GAGVSQSPRYKVTKRGQDVALRCDPISGHVSLYWYRQALGQGPEFLTYFNYEAQQDKSGLPNDRFSAERPEGSISTLTIQRTEQRDSAMYRCASSLASDRFYEQYFGPGTRLTVT.

DNA of the CDR3: TGCAGCGCACTGACAGGGGGTAGTTACGAGCAGTACTTC. It encodes CSALTGGSYEQYF. The chain employs TRBV29-1 and TRBJ2-7; 9 bases line up with TRBD1. Germline lookup yields CDR1 SQVTM and CDR2 ANQGSEA. The junction had 8 bases not matched to a gene; V was cut back by 7 bases and J by 4 bases. The CDR3 has 13 amino acids.

J is TRBJ1-1 and V is TRBV7-8, with 10 nucleotides matching TRBD1. This CDR3 comprises 15 residues. After removal of 5 bases from V and 7 bases from J, the junction contained 10 bases not matched to a gene. Germline assignment: CDR1 SGHVS and CDR2 FQNEAQ. The CDR3, as DNA: TGTGCCAGCAGCATCGGGGAGGGGACAGGGGTTGAAGCTTTCTTT. It encodes CASSIGEGTGVEAFF.

The V gene is TRBV18, the J gene TRBJ1-2; 9 nucleotides agree with TRBD1. Germline values: CDR1 KGHSH, CDR2 LQKENI. Losses at the gene ends were 2 bases for V and 4 bases for J; bases not matched to a gene: 8. CDR3 length equals 16 residues. CDR3: CASSPVANRGLYGYTF. The CDR3 DNA reads TGTGCCAGCTCACCAGTTGCGAACAGGGGGCTCTATGGCTACACCTTC.

Details on this clone: Compared with germline, one end of the junction differs, possibly owing to a read error. The sample has other DNA sequences that encode this CDR3 too. The chain uses TRBV6-2 or TRBV6-3 and TRBJ1-1; D is undetermined. This CDR3 has 15 residues. Germline CDR1 reads MNHEY; CDR2 reads SVGEGT. The DNA of the CDR3 is TGTGCCAGCAGTTACTCGCAGAGACTGAATACTGAAGCTTTCTTT. Amino acids: CASSYSQRLNTEAFF.

The chain is built from TRBV5-1 and TRBJ1-1, with unresolved D. The V end lost 4 bases, the J end lost 11 bases, and 21 bases lay between the germline ends. CDR3 length: 14 amino acids. The germline V gene encodes CDR1 SGHRS and CDR2 YFSETQ. The CDR3 protein is CASSLTMDGRAAFF. The CDR3 region has the DNA TGCGCCAGCAGCCTAACCATGGACGGCCGGGCGGCTTTCTTT. Together with reference TRBV5-1 and TRBJ1-1, the CDR3 gives the full variable domain: KAGVTQTPRYLIKTRGQQVTLSCSPISGHRSVSWYQQTPGQGLQFLFEYFSETQRNKGNFPGRFSGRQFSNSRSEMNVSTLELGDSALYLCASSLTMDGRAAFFGQGTRLTVV.

This chain uses TRBV29-1 with TRBJ2-1, with a weak D call TRBD1 (5 bases). The V and J ends lost 4 bases and 9 bases respectively, with 10 bases between them. The CDR3 has 11 amino acids. Germline loops: CDR1 SQVTM, CDR2 ANQGSEA. This chain's CDR3 is CSVGQGGEQFF. The CDR3 nucleotides are TGCAGCGTTGGGCAGGGCGGTGAGCAGTTCTTC.

The chain uses TRBV4-3 and TRBJ2-2; 8 bases agree with TRBD2. The CDR3 spans 18 residues. CDR1 is LGHNA, CDR2 YSLEER, per germline. Unmatched junction bases numbered 10, after V lost 1 base and J lost 3 bases. In nucleotides, the CDR3 is TGCGCCAGCAGCCAAGCGAGGGTAGCGGGGCCATACACCGGGGAGCTGTTTTTT. It is translated as CASSQARVAGPYTGELFF.

The genes are TRBV18 and TRBJ1-2; 8 nucleotides align to TRBD1. This CDR3 comprises 13 residues. V shed 3 bases, J shed 7 bases, and the junction held 4 bases outside the gene matches. From germline, CDR1 is KGHSH and CDR2 LQKENI. CDR3 sequence (DNA): TGTGCCAGCTCACCGACAGGGGTAGCTGGCTACACCTTC. Its protein product is CASSPTGVAGYTF.

Here the CDR3 DNA reads TGTGCCTGGAAGGTGGGACAGTGGTTAGAGACCCAGTACTTC. This gives the protein CAWKVGQWLETQYF. The chain recombines TRBV30 with TRBJ2-5, with 7 bases that match TRBD1. Germline V gives CDR1 GTSNPN, CDR2 SVGIG (reference sequence). The V and J ends lost 4 bases and 4 bases, in that order; junction bases with no gene match: 9. The CDR3 has 14 amino acids.

This clone was seen a handful of times. The chain recombines TRBV7-9 with TRBJ2-1; 8 positions match TRBD2. This CDR3 has 17 residues. The ends lost 5 bases at V and 4 bases at J; junction bases unmatched: 13. Germline CDR1 and CDR2: SEHNR and FQNEAQ (reference sequence). CDR3 nucleotides: TGTGCCAGCAGCCCGATGGAGGCGGGGGGCCCATACAATGAGCAGTTCTTC. Amino acid sequence: CASSPMEAGGPYNEQFF.

The J gene is TRBJ1-1, the V gene TRBV5-4, with unresolved D. V was cut by 0 bases and J by 4 bases, with 7 bases left in between. The CDR3 is 13 residues long. Per the germline V gene, CDR1 is SGHNT and CDR2 is YYREEE (reference sequence). The CDR3 sequence: CASSLDLGTEAFF. Here the CDR3 DNA reads TGTGCCAGCAGCTTGGATTTGGGCACTGAAGCTTTCTTT.